Below are 3 T cell receptor beta chains sequenced from a single sample in a study of shared clonotypes between healthy human individuals. Using immunoSEQ multiplex PCR, the repertoire was profiled, and TCRdb retains in-frame clones only, with some absent. The data show about a million clones, about 75% seen once. Source material: memory CD4+ T cells sorted from blood. The subset was: CD45RA-negative fraction. The source is a man in his late teens or twenties in good health.

The chain links TRBV11-3 to TRBJ2-3, with D unclear. Trimming shortened V by 5 bases and J by 2 bases, and 11 bases separated the two germline ends. The CDR3 has 14 residues. The germline gives CDR1 SGHNT, CDR2 YENEEA. The DNA of the CDR3 is TGTGCCAGCAGCGCTCGGGCCGTCACAGATACGCAGTATTTT. Its protein is CASSARAVTDTQYF.

The V gene is TRBV7-9, the J gene TRBJ2-5; D might be TRBD2 (6 bases). TRBJ2-7 matches the DNA end more closely, so the J call is doubtful. CDR1 and CDR2 (germline): SEHNR, FQNEAQ (reference sequence). The CDR3 has 15 residues. The CDR3 DNA is TGTGCCAGCACCCCGGGAAATAGCGGCGCCTCCGAGCAGTACTTC. Amino acid sequence: CASTPGNSGASEQYF.

The chain joins TRBV5-4 to TRBJ1-6; no reliable D call. The CDR3 consists of 18 residues. Germline V CDR1 and CDR2: SGHNT, YYREEE (reference sequence). V was clipped by 0 bases and J by 0 bases, with 13 bases between them. CDR3: CASSLGGQVHSYNSPLHF. The CDR3 DNA is TGTGCCAGCAGCTTGGGAGGGCAGGTTCACTCCTATAATTCACCCCTCCACTTT.